This T cell receptor (beta chain) was sequenced for a study of CD8 T cell repertoires and HIV-1 epitope variants. In the study overall: Controls included no peptide, Ebola AY9 epitope, and a CMV, EBV, flu pool. Separate from the cultures, 1M uncultured T cells served as baseline.

CDR1 is MDHEN, CDR2 SYDVKM, per germline. V shed 4 bases, J shed 7 bases, and the junction held 8 bases outside the gene matches. CDR3 size: 15 residues. To note about this clone: The antigen remains unidentified.

Clones were sequenced by immunoSEQ multiplex PCR, and TCRdb holds only the in-frame ones, with some missing. The sample contains over 5,500 clones, approximately 67% of which appear only once. The receptor was derived from a male donor with HIV. Sequenced input: cultured CD8+ T cells derived from PBMCs. V usage is TRBV28 and J usage is TRBJ2-1, with 9 bases fitting TRBD1. This chain's CDR3 is CASSSGQGGSNEQFF. CDR3 nucleotide sequence: TGTGCCAGCAGTTCGGGACAGGGAGGAAGTAATGAGCAGTTCTTC.